The 2 T cell receptor beta chains below were found in one sample sequenced in a study of blood T cells in healthy people across ages. Together with a sample-barcoded 5' primer, a J-beta primer mix was included in a second PCR lasting about 7 to 11 cycles. MiXCR was run by TCRdb on the 5' RACE reads, yielding one entry per CDR3 protein. The table includes over 700,000 distinct CDR3 sequences, roughly 50% detected once. Sequenced input: blood. These receptor sequences come from a man older than 75 in good health.

This sequence joins TRBV27 and TRBJ2-1; 10 bases are shared with TRBD1. Unmatched junction bases numbered 5, after V lost 5 bases and J lost 7 bases. The CDR3 totals 14 residues. Germline lookup yields CDR1 MNHEY and CDR2 SMNVEV (reference sequence). CDR3 sequence: CASSPRDRGNEQFF. The CDR3 DNA reads as TGTGCCAGCAGTCCCCGGGACAGGGGAAATGAGCAGTTCTTC.

The gene calls are TRBV6-5 and TRBJ1-5; D not resolved. Trimming removed 6 bases from V and 2 bases from J, with 11 bases in between. Germline V CDR1 and CDR2: MNHEY, SVGAGI. The CDR3 spans 14 residues. CDR3 nucleotide sequence: TGTGCCAGCAGCCCTAGACTTGGCAATCAGCCCCAGCATTTT. The encoded protein is CASSPRLGNQPQHF.